The source of this T cell receptor (beta chain) is a study of CD8 T cells in ankylosing spondylitis. Findings and caveats of the study: Matched ankylosing spondylitis synovial fluid reportedly contained a significantly enriched population of disease-linked clones. Blood from ankylosing spondylitis patients appeared to carry a characteristic roughly 8-variant TCR beta motif.

MiXCR, applied by TCRdb to the 5' RACE reads, yields one record per CDR3 protein. The top ten clones hold roughly 46% of a sample with 220,000 or so distinct CDR3 sequences, approximately 16% of them seen once. The germline V gene has CDR1 DFQATT and CDR2 SNEGSKA (reference sequence). The CDR3 totals 8 residues. This clonotype was detected only a few times. Its antigen is unidentified. Sequencing was performed on blood, either unsorted or a sorted T cell fraction (not recorded which). The chain has TRBV20-1 and TRBJ2-1; D is undetermined. This clonotype originated in a male donor with ankylosing spondylitis. The CDR3 reads CKVREQFF. Written as DNA, the CDR3 is TGCAAGGTCCGTGAGCAGTTCTTC.